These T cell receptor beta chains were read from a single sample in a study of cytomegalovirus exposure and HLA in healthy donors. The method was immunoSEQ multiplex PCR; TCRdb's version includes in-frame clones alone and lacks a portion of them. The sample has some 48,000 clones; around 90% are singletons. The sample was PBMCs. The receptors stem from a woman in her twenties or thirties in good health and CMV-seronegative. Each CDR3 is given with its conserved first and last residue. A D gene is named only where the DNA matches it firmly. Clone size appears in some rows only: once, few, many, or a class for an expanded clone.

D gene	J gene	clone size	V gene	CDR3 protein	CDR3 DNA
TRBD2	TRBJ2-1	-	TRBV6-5	CASISGRAPRNEQFF	TGTGCCAGCATAAGCGGGAGGGCCCCGCGGAATGAGCAGTTCTTC
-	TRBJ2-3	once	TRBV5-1	CASSLGRTDTQYF	TGCGCCAGCAGCTTGGGTCGGACAGATACGCAGTATTTT
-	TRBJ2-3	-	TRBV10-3	CAISVRAGPTDTQYF	TGTGCCATCAGTGTCCGGGCGGGCCCCACAGATACGCAGTATTTT
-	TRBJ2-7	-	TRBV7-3	CASSSTRFTERYF	TGTGCCAGCAGCTCAACCCGTTTTACCGAGCGGTACTTC
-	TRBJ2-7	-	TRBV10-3	CAIREGGFAYEQYF	TGTGCCATAAGAGAAGGCGGGTTCGCCTACGAGCAGTACTTC
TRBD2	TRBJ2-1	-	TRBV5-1	CASSFVAGLDNEQFF	TGCGCCAGCAGCTTTGTGGCGGGACTAGACAATGAGCAGTTCTTC
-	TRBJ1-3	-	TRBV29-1	CSVALSSGNTIYF	TGCAGCGTTGCGCTAAGCTCTGGAAACACCATATATTTT
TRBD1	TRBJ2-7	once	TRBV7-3	CASSLGTGGELSYEQYF	TGTGCCAGCAGCTTAGGGACAGGGGGCGAATTGTCCTACGAGCAGTACTTC
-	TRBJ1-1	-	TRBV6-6	CASIYSEGEAFF	TGTGCCAGCATCTACTCTGAGGGTGAAGCTTTCTTT
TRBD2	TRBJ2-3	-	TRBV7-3	CASSGMGGAQYF	TGTGCCAGCAGCGGTATGGGGGGGGCGCAGTATTTT
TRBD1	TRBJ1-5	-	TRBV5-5	CASSGDSVINQPQHF	TGTGCCAGCAGCGGGGACAGCGTAATCAATCAGCCCCAGCATTTT
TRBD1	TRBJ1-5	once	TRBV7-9	CASTGQGTNQPQHF	TGTGCCAGCACCGGACAGGGCACAAATCAGCCCCAGCATTTT
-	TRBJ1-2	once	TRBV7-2	CASSSTVYGYTF	TGTGCCAGCAGCTCGACAGTTTATGGCTACACCTTC
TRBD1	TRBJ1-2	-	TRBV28	CASSLPTGQGHNYGYTF	TGTGCCAGCAGTTTACCGACCGGACAGGGGCATAACTATGGCTACACCTTC
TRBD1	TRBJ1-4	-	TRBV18	CASSPVIGGADEKLFF	TGTGCCAGCTCACCAGTCATAGGGGGCGCGGATGAAAAACTGTTTTTT
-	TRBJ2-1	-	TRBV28	CASSRNREGFRYNEQFF	TGTGCCAGCAGCCGGAACAGGGAGGGGTTCCGATACAATGAGCAGTTCTTC
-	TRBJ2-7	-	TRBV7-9	CASSHRDPTDYEQYF	TGTGCCAGCAGCCACAGGGATCCTACAGACTACGAGCAGTACTTC
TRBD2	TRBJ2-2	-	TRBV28	CASRSLAGGPNTGELFF	TGTGCCAGCAGGTCACTAGCGGGAGGCCCGAACACCGGGGAGCTGTTTTTT
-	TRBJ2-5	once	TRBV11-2	CASSYRTGGETQYF	TGTGCCAGCAGCTACCGAACCGGGGGAGAGACCCAGTACTTC
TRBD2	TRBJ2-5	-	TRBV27	CASSLAGGGVETQYF	TGTGCCAGCAGTTTAGCGGGAGGGGGCGTAGAGACCCAGTACTTC
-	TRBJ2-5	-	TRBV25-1	CASSEYSGEETQYF	TGTGCCAGCAGTGAATATTCAGGGGAAGAGACCCAGTACTTC
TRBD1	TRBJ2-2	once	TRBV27	CASSWDRENTGELFF	TGTGCCAGCAGTTGGGACAGGGAGAACACCGGGGAGCTGTTTTTT
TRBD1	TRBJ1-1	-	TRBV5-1	CASSLARGLAEAFF	TGCGCCAGCAGCTTGGCCAGGGGGCTGGCTGAAGCTTTCTTT
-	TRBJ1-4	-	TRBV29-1	CSVDSGFGLFF	TGCAGCGTTGATTCAGGGTTCGGACTGTTTTTT
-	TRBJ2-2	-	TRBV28	CASSWGAGELFF	TGTGCCAGCAGTTGGGGGGCCGGGGAGCTGTTTTTT
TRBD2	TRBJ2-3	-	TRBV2	CASLRTSGNYPTDTQYF	TGTGCCAGCCTTCGGACTAGCGGGAACTACCCCACAGATACGCAGTATTTT
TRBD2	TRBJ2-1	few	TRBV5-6	CASSFLAGSYNEQFF	TGTGCCAGCAGCTTCCTAGCGGGGTCCTACAATGAGCAGTTCTTC
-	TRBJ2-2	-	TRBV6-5	CASSYWDTNTGELFF	TGTGCCAGCAGTTACTGGGACACGAACACCGGGGAGCTGTTTTTT